The T cell receptor beta chain under discussion was sequenced for a study of T-cell reconstitution after alpha-beta-depleted transplantation in children. The study's findings and limits: T-cell counts and diversity were attributed mostly to newly produced T cells one year after transplant. The origin of high day-60 TCRbeta diversity in some patients lay in surviving recipient T cells and thymic progenitors. About two months after transplant, alpha-beta T cells reportedly came from several hundred expanded graft clones.

Notes on this clonotype: The antigen remains unidentified.

It was with unique molecular identifiers that the TCRbeta library was prepared. TCRdb re-derived calls from the PCR reads in MiXCR, one entry per CDR3 protein. The sample includes fewer than 550,000 distinct CDR3 sequences, roughly 11% of them seen just once. The source material was PBMCs, mostly from graft donor cells, sampled 180 days after TCRalphabeta/CD19-depleted stem cell transplant. The sequence derives from a female patient aged 2 to 10 who had a stem cell transplant for aplastic anemia, so the T cells may come from the graft donor.

The CDR3 DNA follows: TGCAGTGCTTTCTCGACTAGCGGGAGTTGGATTAGCCCCTACGAGCAGTACTTC. Its translation: CSAFSTSGSWISPYEQYF. V is TRBV20-1 and J is TRBJ2-7, with 12 bases that match TRBD2. Germline trimming cut 5 bases from V and 2 bases from J; bases unmatched to any gene: 16. The length of the CDR3 is 18 residues. Germline assignment: CDR1 DFQATT and CDR2 SNEGSKA (reference sequence).